The clone carrying this T cell receptor beta chain has more than one count but fewer than ten. Its antigen is undetermined. Full-length variable regions came from constant-region reverse primers plus semi-nested Nested Universal Primer A PCR. In TCRdb, the 5' RACE reads were re-called with MiXCR into one record per CDR3 protein. The repertoire holds nearly 40,000 distinct CDR3 sequences, with 18% as singletons. CDR1 is LGHNA, CDR2 YSLEER, per germline. Germline trimming cut 1 base from V and 2 bases from J; bases unmatched to any gene: 3. The CDR3 is made up of 17 amino acids. The study's findings and limits: Tumor Treg TCRs overlapped most with tumor naive CD4+ cells. In terms of TCR gene usage, tumor memory CD4+ T cells clustered together with blood and lymph node memory CD4+ cells, as well as with lymph node naive CD4+ cells.

This sequence originates from a female donor with breast cancer. The sequencing input was naive CD4+ T cells sorted from a lymph node. Noted subset: naive CD4+ T cells, CD4+CD45RA+CD25-. This chain connects TRBV4-3 to TRBJ1-4, with 11 nucleotides matching TRBD1. The CDR3 DNA follows: TGCGCCAGCAGCCAAGGGACAGGGGGCGCGACTAATGAAAAACTGTTTTTT. Translation gives CASSQGTGGATNEKLFF.